This T cell receptor (beta chain) was captured by sequencing in a study of T-cell memory formation after mild COVID-19. The overall study: The two donors had largely donor-specific TCR clusters.

The CDR3 consists of 13 residues. General study results and limits: Largely, contracting CD4+ clones fell within CM and EM, and contracting CD8+ clones within EMRA. Clones contracting over day 15 to 85 were CD4/CD8 balanced, with later expanders leaning CD4+. There were some responding clones in pre-infection memory, which suggested that cross-reactive memory had joined.

TCRdb itself ran the 5' RACE reads through MiXCR, one entry per CDR3 protein. Of approximately 210,000 distinct CDR3 sequences listed, about 10% were seen once; the top ten hold approximately 2.8%. This clonotype was recorded a few times. Its antigen is unknown. Material for sequencing was PBMCs or a T cell subset sorted from them (not recorded which). The V and J genes are TRBV21-1 and TRBJ1-2. TRBV21-1 is flagged as a pseudogene. The TCR comes from a man aged 18 to 29 who had mild COVID-19 (a few samples of this study predate the infection). Cell type and time point are not known. CDR3 sequence reads: CASPKPNPYGYTF. The CDR3 DNA follows: TGTGCCAGCCCTAAGCCAAATCCCTATGGCTACACCTTC.